These 11 T cell receptor beta chains were sequenced from one sample in a study of T-cell memory formation after mild COVID-19. MiXCR was run by TCRdb on the 5' RACE reads, yielding one entry per CDR3 protein. The data hold 85,000 to 120,000 distinct CDR3 sequences, with more than 15% observed a single time. The specimen was PBMCs or a T cell subset sorted from them (not recorded which). The receptors come from an adult woman who had mild COVID-19 (a few samples of this study predate the infection). Cell type and time point are not known.

This clonotype was recorded at least ten times. V gene TRBV3-1 combines with J gene TRBJ2-7; 7 nucleotides align to TRBD2. V lost 5 bases, J lost 3 bases, and 4 bases stayed unmatched. This CDR3 contains 13 residues. Germline CDR1 is LGHDT and CDR2 is YNNKEL (reference sequence). The CDR3 DNA reads as TGTGCCAGCAGCGGGGGGGGAAACTACGAGCAGTACTTC. Protein: CASSGGGNYEQYF.

The chain uses TRBV27 and TRBJ1-5; 7 bases are shared with TRBD1. Per germline, CDR1 MNHEY and CDR2 SMNVEV (reference sequence). This CDR3 has 16 amino acids. V lost 0 bases to trimming and J lost 3 bases; unmatched junction nucleotides: 5. As DNA, the CDR3 is TGTGCCAGCAGTTTATCTACCAGGGGGGTCAATCAGCCCCAGCATTTT. The encoded protein is CASSLSTRGVNQPQHF.

In this sample, this clonotype turned up many times. V usage is TRBV5-6 and J usage is TRBJ2-1; D is unclear. The CDR3 is made up of 11 amino acids. Germline CDR1 SGHDT, CDR2 YYEEEE. The V end lost 4 bases, the J end lost 7 bases, and 6 bases lay between the germline ends. The CDR3 coding sequence is TGTGCCAGCAGCACTTTTAATGAGCAGTTCTTC. Its translation: CASSTFNEQFF.

The chain is built from TRBV7-9 and TRBJ1-6, with D hard to call. Between the trimmed V and J ends, which lost 5 bases and 7 bases, there was a span of 15 bases. The V gene's germline CDR1 is SEHNR and CDR2 FQNEAQ (reference sequence). This CDR3 is 15 amino acids long. The CDR3 protein is CASSPLEGVNSPLHF. DNA for the CDR3: TGTGCCAGCAGCCCCCTAGAGGGAGTGAATTCACCCCTCCACTTT. Variable domain in full (rest from reference TRBV7-9 and TRBJ1-6): DTGVSQNPRHKITKRGQNVTFRCDPISEHNRLYWYRQTLGQGPEFLTYFQNEAQLEKSRLLSDRFSAERPKGSFSTLEIQRTEQGDSAMYLCASSPLEGVNSPLHFGNGTRLTVT.

This clonotype was seen a few times. This chain uses TRBV7-8 with TRBJ1-1; maybe TRBD1 (5 bases). Trimming stripped 5 bases from V and 5 bases from J, with 18 bases between. This CDR3 region has 15 residues. CDR1 is SGHVS, CDR2 FQNEAQ, per germline. In DNA, the CDR3 is TGTGCCAGCAGCACGAGTGGGGACGGGGGGACTGAAGCTTTCTTT. Its translation: CASSTSGDGGTEAFF.

This clonotype was observed many times. This rearrangement joins TRBV4-1 to TRBJ2-7; either TRBD1 or TRBD2 may supply D (7 bases each). Germline V lookup: CDR1 MGHRA, CDR2 YSYEKL. CDR3 length: 15 amino acids. Trimming pared 0 bases from V and 3 bases from J, leaving 12 bases between. In DNA, the CDR3 is TGCGCCAGCAGCCAAGAAGCGGGACAGAGCTACGAGCAGTACTTC. It translates to CASSQEAGQSYEQYF.

Many counts were recorded for this clonotype. The rearrangement links TRBV7-9 to TRBJ2-7; D remains ambiguous. Germline lookup yields CDR1 SEHNR and CDR2 FQNEAQ (reference sequence). V lost 0 bases, J lost 5 bases, and 2 bases lay in between. The CDR3 loop spans 11 amino acids. The CDR3 protein is CASSLAHEQYF. The CDR3 DNA follows: TGTGCCAGCAGCTTAGCGCACGAGCAGTACTTC.

The chain carries TRBV12-5 and TRBJ1-5; D gene uncertain. The CDR3 runs to 13 residues. Germline CDR1 is LGHNT and CDR2 is FRNRAP. V lost 6 bases and J lost 3, with 9 bases in between. The CDR3 nucleotides are TGTGCTAGTGGGGGCGAGAACAATCAGCCCCAGCATTTT. This gives the protein CASGGENNQPQHF.

V and J are TRBV29-1 and TRBJ2-3, with D possibly matching TRBD2 (5 bases). CDR1 is SQVTM, CDR2 ANQGSEA, per germline. This CDR3 has 14 residues. V lost 6 bases to trimming and J lost 2 bases, with 15 bases between them. The CDR3 reads CSVAVSRVTDTQYF. CDR3 coding DNA: TGCAGCGTAGCGGTATCGAGGGTCACAGATACGCAGTATTTT.

This clonotype has only one observation. This chain connects TRBV10-3 to TRBJ1-2; 7 positions match TRBD1. This CDR3 comprises 16 residues. Trimming removed 0 bases from V and 0 bases from J; junction bases left unmatched: 4. Germline values: CDR1 ENHRY, CDR2 SYGVKD. CDR3 DNA: TGTGCCATCAGTGAGTCCGGGACAGCTTCTAACTATGGCTACACCTTC. It encodes CAISESGTASNYGYTF.

This clonotype was seen many times. The rearrangement joins TRBV7-6 to TRBJ2-1; TRBD1 agrees at 7 bases. Germline CDR1 is SGHVS and CDR2 is FNYEAQ. The V segment lost 3 bases and the J segment 0 bases; nucleotides outside the gene matches: 5. The CDR3 consists of 16 residues. In nucleotides, the CDR3 is TGTGCCAGCAGCTTCAGACAGGGCAGCTCCTACAATGAGCAGTTCTTC. Its protein product is CASSFRQGSSYNEQFF.